This passage covers 26 T cell receptor beta chains from one sample sequenced in a study of cytomegalovirus exposure and HLA in healthy donors. The PCR used 60 Vbeta and 13 Jbeta primers. The data were produced by immunoSEQ multiplex PCR, yet TCRdb's version contains in-frame clones alone and is incomplete. The table has 100,000 to 150,000 clones, approximately 77% seen once. Sequencing was done on a sample of PBMCs. These TCRs come from a woman in her sixties or seventies in good health and CMV-seronegative.

The chain links TRBV6-5 to TRBJ2-4; no clear D. The germline V gene encodes CDR1 MNHEY and CDR2 SVGAGI. V was shortened by 2 bases and J by 0 bases, with 11 bases between the two germline ends. The CDR3 is 16 amino acids. This CDR3 reads CASSYASSLAKNIQYF. The CDR3 nucleotides are TGTGCCAGCAGTTACGCGTCCTCTCTAGCCAAAAACATTCAGTACTTC.

V is TRBV4-1 and J is TRBJ2-7, with 11 bases fitting TRBD2. The CDR3 is made up of 22 amino acids. After removal of 5 bases from V and 2 bases from J, the junction contained 26 bases not matched to a gene. CDR1 MGHRA and CDR2 YSYEKL come from the germline V gene. The CDR3 region has the DNA TGCGCCAGCAGCTCCAGTAGGTTCGTACTAGCGGGAGTTAGGTCCAGACCCTACGAGCAGTACTTC. Translating it yields CASSSSRFVLAGVRSRPYEQYF.

V usage is TRBV11-2 and J usage is TRBJ2-3; a possible D gene is TRBD2 (6 bases). CDR3 length: 15 amino acids. In germline, CDR1 is SGHAT, CDR2 FQNNGV. Trimming took off 5 bases at V and 3 bases at J, with 15 bases between the two ends. In nucleotides, the CDR3 is TGTGCCAGCAGCGCAGGAGGGGAGAGGACAGATACGCAGTATTTT. It yields the protein CASSAGGERTDTQYF.

V usage is TRBV7-2 and J usage is TRBJ1-6, with 7 bases lining up with TRBD1. The CDR3 spans 14 residues. Germline V gene sequence: CDR1 SGHTA, CDR2 FQGNSA. V trimming: 5 bases; J trimming: 9 bases; junction bases outside the gene matches: 7. The CDR3 DNA reads as TGTGCCAGCAGCCGCCGGGACAGTCTTTCACCCCTCCACTTT. This sequence encodes CASSRRDSLSPLHF.

V and J are TRBV30 and TRBJ1-3; 9 bases agree with TRBD1. The length of the CDR3 is 16 residues. J gave up 1 base and V 1 base, and 5 bases lay outside the gene matches. Per the germline V gene, CDR1 is GTSNPN and CDR2 is SVGIG (reference sequence). As DNA, the CDR3 is TGTGCCTGGAGTGCGAAACAGGGGGCTTCTGGAAACACCATATATTTT. It is translated as CAWSAKQGASGNTIYF. Full variable domain (remainder filled in from reference TRBV30 and TRBJ1-3): SQTIHQWPATLVQPVGSPLSLECTVEGTSNPNLYWYRQAAGRGLQLLFYSVGIGQISSEVPQNLSASRPQDRQFILSSKKLLLSDSGFYLCAWSAKQGASGNTIYFGEGSWLTVV.

This clone occurred a few times. The rearrangement joins TRBV5-1 to TRBJ2-5, with D possibly TRBD1 on 6 matching bases. Trimming pared 0 bases from V and 2 bases from J, leaving 14 bases between. The germline V gene encodes CDR1 SGHRS and CDR2 YFSETQ. This CDR3 contains 16 residues. As DNA, the CDR3 is TGCGCCAGCAGCTTGGGTCTGCAGGGGATTCAAGAGACCCAGTACTTC. It codes for CASSLGLQGIQETQYF.

The DNA for the CDR3 is TGTGCCAGTAGGAGACAGGGAGGCGGCTACACCTTC. Protein product: CASRRQGGGYTF. The chain is built from TRBV19 and TRBJ1-2, with TRBD1 matching 7 bases. From germline, CDR1 is LNHDA and CDR2 SQIVND (reference sequence). Unmatched junction bases numbered 6, after V lost 6 bases and J lost 8 bases. The CDR3 covers 12 residues.

The gene calls are TRBV4-1 and TRBJ1-1; D gene unclear. Germline CDR1 reads MGHRA; CDR2 reads YSYEKL. V shed 4 bases and J shed 7 bases, with 16 bases lying between them. The CDR3 has 14 residues. The CDR3 is CASSPIYLPSEAFF. The CDR3, as DNA: TGCGCCAGCAGCCCAATTTATCTACCGAGTGAAGCTTTCTTT.

The count of this clone is one. This chain links TRBV28 with TRBJ2-2; 8 nucleotides line up with TRBD1. CDR1 is MDHEN and CDR2 is SYDVKM in the germline V gene. The V and J ends lost 5 bases and 0 bases, in that order; junction bases with no gene match: 2. The CDR3 extends over 15 amino acids. The CDR3 region has the DNA TGTGCCAGCAGTACAGGGGGAACGAACACCGGGGAGCTGTTTTTT. Translating it yields CASSTGGTNTGELFF.

The CDR3 protein is CASSYSRTAEAFF. The DNA of the CDR3 is TGTGCCAGCAGTTACTCAAGGACAGCTGAAGCTTTCTTT. This chain connects TRBV6-5 to TRBJ1-1; D possibly corresponds to TRBD1 (6 bases). V lost 0 bases and J lost 6, with 8 bases in between. There are 13 residues in the CDR3. Germline CDR1 and CDR2: MNHEY and SVGAGI.

This clone was counted only a few times. V is TRBV7-3 and J is TRBJ2-7; TRBD2 matches 7 bases. The CDR3 spans 14 residues. V lost 5 bases to trimming and J lost 6 bases; unmatched junction nucleotides: 10. Germline CDR1 is SGHTA and CDR2 is FQGTGA. The CDR3 DNA reads TGTGCCAGCAGCCAGGAGCCTAGCGGTCGCGAGCAGTACTTC. Translating it yields CASSQEPSGREQYF.

The rearrangement links TRBV5-4 to TRBJ2-7; TRBD2 matches 9 bases. V lost 2 bases to trimming and J lost 6 bases; unmatched junction nucleotides: 3. The V gene's germline CDR1 is SGHNT and CDR2 YYREEE (reference sequence). This CDR3 is built from 13 residues. For the CDR3, the DNA is TGTGCCAGCAGCTTAGGGACTAGCATCGAGCAGTACTTC. Its translation: CASSLGTSIEQYF.

The V and J genes are TRBV4-1 and TRBJ1-2; D gene ambiguous. Germline V CDR1 and CDR2: MGHRA, YSYEKL. The CDR3 consists of 15 residues. V shed 4 bases and J shed 0 bases, with 12 bases lying between them. CDR3 sequence (DNA): TGCGCCAGCAGCCTTCAAACCGGGACTAACTATGGCTACACCTTC. This encodes CASSLQTGTNYGYTF.

This sequence joins TRBV6-6 and TRBJ1-4; D not resolved. Trimming took off 8 bases at V and 2 bases at J, with 15 bases between the two ends. The germline V gene encodes CDR1 MNHNY and CDR2 SVGAGI (reference sequence). The CDR3 sequence is 15 residues long. CDR3 DNA: TGTGCCAGCTCCGAGCCGGAGGTTACTAATGAAAAACTGTTTTTT. It yields the protein CASSEPEVTNEKLFF.

V and J are TRBV7-9 and TRBJ2-5; 10 nucleotides align to TRBD2. Unmatched junction bases numbered 7, after V lost 7 bases and J lost 5 bases. Germline loops: CDR1 SEHNR, CDR2 FQNEAQ (reference sequence). This CDR3 is built from 14 residues. The CDR3 sequence: CASITSGIGETQYF. Written as DNA, the CDR3 is TGTGCCAGCATAACTAGCGGGATCGGTGAGACCCAGTACTTC.

This sequence joins TRBV30 and TRBJ1-1, with 8 bases identical to TRBD1. The CDR3 is made up of 14 amino acids. V lost 3 bases, J lost 7 bases, and 10 bases stayed unmatched. Germline V lookup: CDR1 GTSNPN, CDR2 SVGIG (reference sequence). This CDR3 is CAWRSQGAGVEAFF. CDR3 in DNA: TGTGCCTGGAGAAGTCAGGGGGCAGGGGTTGAAGCTTTCTTT.

This sequence joins TRBV30 and TRBJ2-1; possible D gene TRBD2, 6 bases. This CDR3 has 14 amino acids. The V gene lost 2 bases and the J gene lost 1 base, with 9 bases spanning the gap. In germline, CDR1 is GTSNPN, CDR2 SVGIG (reference sequence). The CDR3 reads CAWSSLASYNEQFF. CDR3 coding DNA: TGTGCCTGGAGTTCGCTAGCGTCCTACAATGAGCAGTTCTTC.

The genes are TRBV5-1 and TRBJ2-5; D gene uncertain. V was trimmed by 1 base and J by 0 bases, leaving 10 bases between them. CDR1 SGHRS and CDR2 YFSETQ come from the germline V gene. This CDR3 spans 15 amino acids. The CDR3 sequence: CASSLLSGNQETQYF. DNA for the CDR3: TGCGCCAGCAGCTTGCTTTCAGGAAACCAAGAGACCCAGTACTTC.

This clone was picked up one time. The chain couples TRBV30 to TRBJ1-3; tentative D call: TRBD1 (5 bases). This CDR3 contains 13 residues. Germline-derived CDR1 and CDR2 are GTSNPN and SVGIG (reference sequence). Trimming removed 5 bases from V and 0 bases from J, with 8 bases in between. The CDR3 nucleotides are TGTGCCTGGGGGGGGAGCTCTGGAAACACCATATATTTT. This sequence encodes CAWGGSSGNTIYF.

The rearrangement links TRBV5-4 to TRBJ1-6, with D hard to call. Trimming left V 2 bases short and J 4 bases short, with 7 bases between. Germline assignment: CDR1 SGHNT and CDR2 YYREEE (reference sequence). The CDR3 totals 14 residues. CDR3 residues: CASSFYDYNSPLHF. In DNA, the CDR3 is TGTGCCAGCAGCTTCTATGATTATAATTCACCCCTCCACTTT.

The chain joins TRBV19 to TRBJ2-4; D possibly corresponds to TRBD2 (7 bases). CDR1 and CDR2 from the germline V gene are LNHDA and SQIVND (reference sequence). V shed 4 bases and J shed 8 bases, with 15 bases lying between them. The CDR3 is 14 residues long. In DNA form, the CDR3 reads TGTGCCAGTAGTAGGGAGGGGGGGGCCGACATTCAGTACTTC. This codes for CASSREGGADIQYF.

This clone turned up a few times. This chain joins TRBV6-1 and TRBJ1-5; D not certain. The CDR3 covers 13 residues. Looked up from germline, CDR1 is MNHNS and CDR2 is SASEGT. Trimming cost V 4 bases and J 6 bases, with 10 bases left between them. DNA of the CDR3: TGTGCCAGCAGTGCCGCAGTGGCTCAGCCCCAGCATTTT. Translation gives CASSAAVAQPQHF.

This clone was counted a single time. The chain employs TRBV11-3 and TRBJ2-1; D call uncertain. Germline loops: CDR1 SGHNT, CDR2 YENEEA. V lost 1 base to trimming and J lost 6 bases, with 10 bases between them. The CDR3 totals 14 residues. CDR3 region: CASSLVVWSNEQFF. DNA of the CDR3: TGTGCCAGCAGCTTAGTGGTTTGGAGCAATGAGCAGTTCTTC.

The genes are TRBV10-3 and TRBJ2-5; D might be TRBD2 (7 bases). The length of the CDR3 is 14 residues. Germline CDR1 ENHRY, CDR2 SYGVKD. In DNA, the CDR3 is TGTGCATCATCGGGGGGAGGGGGACGGGAGACCCAGTACTTC. Its translation is CASSGGGGRETQYF.

CDR3 DNA: TGTGCCAGCAGTCTGTCTCCATGGGCTGACTCCTATAATTCACCCCTCCACTTT. It is translated as CASSLSPWADSYNSPLHF. The genes are TRBV7-6 and TRBJ1-6, with D uncertain. This CDR3 is built from 18 residues. Germline V lookup: CDR1 SGHVS, CDR2 FNYEAQ. The V and J ends lost 6 bases and 0 bases respectively, with 18 bases between them.

The rearrangement uses TRBV14 and TRBJ2-1, with TRBD2 matching over 15 bases. Germline CDR1 is SGHDN and CDR2 is FVKESK. V lost 2 bases to trimming and J lost 7 bases; unmatched junction nucleotides: 3. The CDR3 spans 16 residues. As DNA, the CDR3 is TGTGCCAGCAGCCAACAGGGACTAGCGGGAGGTAATGAGCAGTTCTTC. Encoded protein: CASSQQGLAGGNEQFF.